This TCR beta chain was observed in a study of blood T cell repertoires in COVID-19. Turning to the study itself: PBMCs, B-cell-depleted T cells, or T cells provided the cDNA or gDNA that made up the material.

Each recovered donor of Cohort 3 presented with two negative PCRs, clearance, or symptom resolution. Using immunoSEQ multiplex PCR, the repertoire was profiled, and TCRdb retains in-frame clones only, with some absent. The sample contains approximately 440,000 clones, roughly 91% of which appear only once. The CDR3 is 15 residues long. Between the trimmed V and J ends, which lost 5 bases and 5 bases, there was a span of 18 bases. Germline assignment: CDR1 SGHVS and CDR2 FQNEAQ. The clonotype was recovered from a man between 18 and 29 years old who had recovered from COVID-19. The chain is built from TRBV7-8 and TRBJ2-5; a possible D gene is TRBD2 (5 bases). The sample taken for sequencing was PBMCs or T cells enriched from blood (not recorded which). The CDR3 spells CASSVREHVRETQYF. The CDR3, as DNA: TGTGCCAGCAGCGTCCGGGAACACGTGCGGGAGACCCAGTACTTC.